The rows below give T cell receptor beta chains drawn from one sample of a study of OX40 agonist ivuxolimab in advanced cancers. Method: immunoSEQ multiplex PCR; TCRdb's copy keeps in-frame clones and lacks some. The repertoire includes fewer than 85,000 clones, over 65% of them detected once, and around 0.88% sits in the top ten. This specimen was CD4+ or CD8+ T cells sorted from blood, taken in a trial of the OX40 agonist ivuxolimab. All receptors derive from an adult with an advanced solid tumor such as melanoma, head and neck, liver or kidney cancer. CDR3s include the opening cysteine and the closing phenylalanine or tryptophan.

TRBV5-1 | CASSPQTSGGADTQYF
TRBV7-6 | CASSLDGTANQPQHF
TRBV30 | CASDQLVTRSNVLTF
TRBV30 | CAWSSGQGSNLFF
TRBV9 | CASSVQGSGYTF
TRBV10-3 | CATRTGLAGELFF
TRBV7-3 | CASSSPGLAGGQVSYNEQFF
TRBV19 | CASSIGVGQAQETQYF
TRBV30 | CAWSVREMNTEAFF
TRBV5-1 | CASSLGRVGEKLFF
TRBV6-5 | CASSYDGGPGSPLHF
TRBV18 | CASSPSGLEQYF
TRBV30 | CAWSVRQSAYTF
TRBV7-2 | CASSLYPYNEQFF
TRBV19 | CASNPRQGRGELFF
TRBV5-6 | CASSLDRGVGYEQYF
TRBV29-1 | CSVELSRGGGEAFF
TRBV11-2 | CASSPPGRGAFQTQYF
TRBV6-1 | CASSGRNGVTYEQYF
TRBV5-1 | CASSSGGQGPQKLFF
TRBV14 | CASSQAWRTEAFF
TRBV5-4 | CASSSFSSGANVLTF
TRBV6-6 | CAMQGTNTEAFF
TRBV28 | CASSSAQRGYTF
TRBV7-3 | CASSSLPRRGGGGEAFF
TRBV6-6 | CASSRDRGNSPLHF
TRBV10-3 | CAIKGAGSNTEAFF
TRBV7-2 | CASSWEGRTEAFF
TRBV4-1 | CASSQPDTYEQYF
TRBV4-2 | CASSQAMGGTGQSSVSTDTQYF
TRBV2 | CASRYEETQYF
TRBV25-1 | CASSESNQETQYF
TRBV7-8 | CASTPGQNTEAFF
TRBV6-5 | CASSYRTEAFF
TRBV6-1 | CASSERVNSPLHF
TRBV9 | CASNSPGTHMDEQFF
TRBV2 | CASSLTGFTGELFF
TRBV5-1 | CASSLGSSSYNEQFF
TRBV19 | CASSRQGGQETQYF
TRBV7-2 | CASSLVGGAGPPLHF
TRBV7-2 | CASWRASGAYNEQFF
TRBV5-6 | CASSLVEAGTQYF
TRBV7-7 | CASSKLAGRTDTQYF
TRBV4-3 | CASSQDTGVREKLFF